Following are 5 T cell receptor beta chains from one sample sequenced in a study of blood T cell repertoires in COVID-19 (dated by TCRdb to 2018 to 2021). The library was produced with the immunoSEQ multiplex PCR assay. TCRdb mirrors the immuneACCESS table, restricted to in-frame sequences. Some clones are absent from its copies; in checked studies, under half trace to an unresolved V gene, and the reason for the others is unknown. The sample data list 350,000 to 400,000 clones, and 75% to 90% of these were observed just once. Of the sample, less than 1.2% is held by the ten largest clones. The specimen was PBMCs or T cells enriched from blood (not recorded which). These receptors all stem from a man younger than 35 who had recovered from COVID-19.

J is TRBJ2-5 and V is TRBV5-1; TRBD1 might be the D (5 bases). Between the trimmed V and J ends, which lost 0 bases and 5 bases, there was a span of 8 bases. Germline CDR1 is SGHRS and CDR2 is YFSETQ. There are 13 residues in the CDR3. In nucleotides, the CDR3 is TGCGCCAGCAGCTTGGTGCAGGGTGAGACCCAGTACTTC. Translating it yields CASSLVQGETQYF.

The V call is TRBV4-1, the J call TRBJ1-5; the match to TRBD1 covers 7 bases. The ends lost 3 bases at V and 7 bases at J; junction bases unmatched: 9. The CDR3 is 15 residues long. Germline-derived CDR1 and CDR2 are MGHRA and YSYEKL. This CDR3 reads CASSQEWTGGQPQHF. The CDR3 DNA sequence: TGCGCCAGCAGCCAGGAATGGACAGGAGGCCAGCCCCAGCATTTT.

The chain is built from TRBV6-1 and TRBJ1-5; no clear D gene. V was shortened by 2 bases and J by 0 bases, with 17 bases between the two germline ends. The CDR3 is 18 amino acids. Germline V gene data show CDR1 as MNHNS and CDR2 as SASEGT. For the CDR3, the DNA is TGTGCCAGCAGTGAATTACGGAGCGGGATCTATAGCAATCAGCCCCAGCATTTT. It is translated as CASSELRSGIYSNQPQHF.

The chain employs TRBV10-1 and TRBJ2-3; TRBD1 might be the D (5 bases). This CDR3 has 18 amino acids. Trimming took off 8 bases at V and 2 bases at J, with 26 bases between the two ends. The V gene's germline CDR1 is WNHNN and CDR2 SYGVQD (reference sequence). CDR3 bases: TGCGCCAGCGGATCGTACCCCAACAGGTCGAGGATCACAGATACGCAGTATTTT. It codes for CASGSYPNRSRITDTQYF.

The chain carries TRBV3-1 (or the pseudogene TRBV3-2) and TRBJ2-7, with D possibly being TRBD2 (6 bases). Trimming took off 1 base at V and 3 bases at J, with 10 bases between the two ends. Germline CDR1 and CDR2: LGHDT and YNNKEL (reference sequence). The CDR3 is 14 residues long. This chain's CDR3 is CASSQAMGGYEQYF. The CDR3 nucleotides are TGTGCCAGCAGCCAAGCCATGGGGGGCTACGAGCAGTACTTC.